These 8 T cell receptor beta chains originate from one sample sequenced in a study of blood T cell repertoires in COVID-19. Assay: immunoSEQ multiplex PCR; the TCRdb copy retains only in-frame clones and omits some. The data contain about 170,000 clones, approximately 80% of them singletons. The sequenced material came from PBMCs or T cells enriched from blood (not recorded which). These receptors were taken from a man aged 50 to 60 who had recovered from COVID-19.

This chain links TRBV13 with TRBJ2-1, with D possibly matching TRBD2 (5 bases). The germline V gene encodes CDR1 PRHDT and CDR2 FYEKMQ (reference sequence). V lost 0 bases and J 0 bases, leaving 9 bases between the germline ends. The CDR3 contains 16 residues. The DNA for the CDR3 is TGTGCCAGCAGCTTAGGGGGCGGAGGCTCCTACAATGAGCAGTTCTTC. Its translation: CASSLGGGGSYNEQFF.

V and J are TRBV7-9 and TRBJ2-7; D is ambiguous. Trimming removed 3 bases from V and 5 bases from J, with 5 bases in between. This CDR3 spans 11 amino acids. The V gene's germline CDR1 is SEHNR and CDR2 FQNEAQ (reference sequence). The CDR3 is CASSLLDEQYF. DNA of the CDR3: TGTGCCAGCAGCTTGTTAGACGAGCAGTACTTC. The full variable domain, completed using reference TRBV7-9 and TRBJ2-7, is DTGVSQNPRHKITKRGQNVTFRCDPISEHNRLYWYRQTLGQGPEFLTYFQNEAQLEKSRLLSDRFSAERPKGSFSTLEIQRTEQGDSAMYLCASSLLDEQYFGPGTRLTVT.

This chain uses TRBV7-9 with TRBJ1-2, with 7 bases fitting TRBD1. CDR1 and CDR2 from the germline V gene are SEHNR and FQNEAQ (reference sequence). The ends lost 4 bases at V and 5 bases at J; junction bases unmatched: 4. The CDR3 spans 13 residues. The DNA of the CDR3 is TGTGCCAGCAGCTCGTTACAGGGGTATGGCTACACCTTC. Its translation is CASSSLQGYGYTF.

This rearrangement joins TRBV29-1 to TRBJ2-1; TRBD1 agrees at 12 bases. This CDR3 is built from 15 residues. Germline trimming cut 7 bases from V and 7 bases from J; bases unmatched to any gene: 11. The germline V gene has CDR1 SQVTM and CDR2 ANQGSEA. The CDR3 region is CSAGAGTGGSNEQFF. In DNA form, the CDR3 reads TGCAGCGCCGGCGCGGGGACAGGGGGCTCTAATGAGCAGTTCTTC.

The chain links TRBV7-2 to TRBJ1-1, with D perhaps matching TRBD1 (5 bases). Germline loops: CDR1 SGHTA, CDR2 FQGNSA. Trimming left V 5 bases short and J 4 bases short, with 17 bases between. The CDR3 loop spans 15 amino acids. CDR3 bases: TGTGCCAGCAGCCCTAGGCCGGGTCAGGGCACTGAAGCTTTCTTT. Amino acid sequence: CASSPRPGQGTEAFF. Filled out from reference TRBV7-2 and TRBJ1-1, the complete variable domain reads GAGVSQSPSNKVTEKGKDVELRCDPISGHTALYWYRQSLGQGLEFLIYFQGNSAPDKSGLPSDRFSAERTGGSVSTLTIQRTQQEDSAVYLCASSPRPGQGTEAFFGQGTRLTVV.

V usage is TRBV30 and J usage is TRBJ1-2, with D maybe TRBD1 (5 bases). CDR1 is GTSNPN, CDR2 SVGIG, per germline (reference sequence). This CDR3 comprises 14 residues. The germline V and J ends were trimmed by 4 bases and 3 bases, with 15 bases remaining between them. CDR3 coding DNA: TGTGCCTGGATTATTCGGGGGGAGGACTATGGCTACACCTTC. The encoded protein is CAWIIRGEDYGYTF. Based on the CDR3 plus reference TRBV30 and TRBJ1-2, the full variable domain is SQTIHQWPATLVQPVGSPLSLECTVEGTSNPNLYWYRQAAGRGLQLLFYSVGIGQISSEVPQNLSASRPQDRQFILSSKKLLLSDSGFYLCAWIIRGEDYGYTFGSGTRLTVV.

The count of this clone is one. The chain carries TRBV4-2 and TRBJ1-2; D possibly corresponds to TRBD1 (6 bases). Trimming took off 6 bases at V and 4 bases at J, with 12 bases between the two ends. Germline V lookup: CDR1 LGHNA, CDR2 YNFKEQ. The length of the CDR3 is 13 residues. The CDR3 DNA reads TGTGCCAGCAGTCGGGACAACTTCTATGGCTACACCTTC. It yields the protein CASSRDNFYGYTF.

The V call is TRBV14, the J call TRBJ1-2, with TRBD1 matching over 12 bases. This CDR3 has 17 residues. The trim removed 0 bases at V and 4 bases at J, leaving 6 bases unmatched. Per the germline V gene, CDR1 is SGHDN and CDR2 is FVKESK. CDR3 sequence reads: CASSQDLGTGGSYGYTF. CDR3 DNA: TGTGCCAGCAGCCAAGACTTAGGGACAGGGGGCAGCTATGGCTACACCTTC.